These 8 T cell receptor beta chains share one sample of origin, sequenced in a study of T cell changes during pregnancy in multiple sclerosis. Sequencing used immunoSEQ multiplex PCR; TCRdb keeps in-frame clones, though not all of them. Altogether approximately 90,000 clones are present, around 94% being singletons, with the ten largest covering around 0.84%. Sequencing was performed on peripheral blood, taken in the third trimester of pregnancy. These receptors came from a female donor with multiple sclerosis, enrolled in a pregnancy study.

The chain joins TRBV6-5 to TRBJ2-6; 7 bases are a match to TRBD1. CDR1 and CDR2 from the germline V gene are MNHEY and SVGAGI. Trimming took 6 bases from V and 2 from J; bases not matched to a gene: 4. This CDR3 spans 15 amino acids. In nucleotides, the CDR3 is TGTGCCAGCAGGCCTAGGGGGCCTGGGGCCAACGTCCTGACTTTC. It encodes CASRPRGPGANVLTF.

The V and J genes are TRBV7-8 and TRBJ1-2, with D unclear. With 5 bases removed from V and 3 bases from J, the gap between germline ends came to 19 bases. This CDR3 is 16 amino acids long. Germline CDR1 is SGHVS and CDR2 is FQNEAQ. CDR3 residues: CASSPRSGRVDYGYTF. As DNA, the CDR3 is TGTGCCAGCAGCCCAAGGAGCGGCCGAGTCGACTATGGCTACACCTTC.

The chain uses TRBV9 and TRBJ1-2; D unclear. The CDR3 is made up of 13 amino acids. V gave up 2 bases and J gave up 7 bases, with 12 bases separating them. Germline V gene lookup returns CDR1 SGDLS and CDR2 YYNGEE. Here the CDR3 reads CASSVRELSGYTF. The CDR3 nucleotides are TGTGCCAGCAGCGTTCGAGAACTCTCTGGCTACACCTTC. Filled out from reference TRBV9 and TRBJ1-2, the complete variable domain reads DSGVTQTPKHLITATGQRVTLRCSPRSGDLSVYWYQQSLDQGLQFLIQYYNGEERAKGNILERFSAQQFPDLHSELNLSSLELGDSALYFCASSVRELSGYTFGSGTRLTVV.

This clone is medium-sized within its sample. The rearrangement uses TRBV6-4 and TRBJ2-3; the match to TRBD2 covers 10 bases. The J segment lost 1 base and the V segment lost 2 bases, leaving 0 bases of the junction unmatched. The CDR3 runs 15 residues. The germline V gene has CDR1 MRHNA and CDR2 SNTAGT. CDR3 sequence (DNA): TGTGCCAGCAGTGACGGGACTAGCGGCACAGATACGCAGTATTTT. This sequence encodes CASSDGTSGTDTQYF.

The chain combines TRBV18 with TRBJ2-7, with D possibly being TRBD1 (5 bases). Looked up from germline, CDR1 is KGHSH and CDR2 is LQKENI. Trimming took off 6 bases at V and 6 bases at J, with 9 bases between the two ends. There are 11 residues in the CDR3. This CDR3 reads CASSPRGEQYF. CDR3 DNA: TGTGCCAGCTCGCCTAGGGGCGAGCAGTACTTC.

The gene calls are TRBV27 and TRBJ2-2; D is unclear. The CDR3 has 13 amino acids. The V and J ends lost 5 bases and 7 bases respectively, with 11 bases between them. Germline CDR1 MNHEY, CDR2 SMNVEV (reference sequence). The CDR3 sequence is CASSKYSNGELFF. DNA of the CDR3: TGTGCCAGCAGTAAATACAGTAACGGGGAGCTGTTTTTT.

This chain links TRBV6-5 with TRBJ1-2; D not resolved. The germline V and J ends were trimmed by 0 bases and 6 bases, with 11 bases remaining between them. The length of the CDR3 is 14 residues. Germline assignment: CDR1 MNHEY and CDR2 SVGAGI. CDR3 loop: CASSYSTAGNGYTF. Written as DNA, the CDR3 is TGTGCCAGCAGTTACTCGACTGCCGGGAATGGCTACACCTTC.

This chain uses TRBV5-4 with TRBJ2-3, with 9 bases matching TRBD2. V lost 0 bases to trimming and J lost 1 base; unmatched junction nucleotides: 0. There are 15 residues in the CDR3. Germline values: CDR1 SGHNT, CDR2 YYREEE (reference sequence). The CDR3 reads CASSLGTSGTDTQYF. The CDR3 nucleotides are TGTGCCAGCAGCTTGGGGACTAGCGGCACAGATACGCAGTATTTT.